The 16 T cell receptor beta chains below come from one sample, sequenced in a study of T cell clonotyping in hematopoietic cell transplantation. Time point: recipient sample about 28 days before transplant, after cytoreduction. TCRdb's table, derived via immunoSEQ multiplex PCR, lists solely in-frame clones and lacks some. The table has about 45,000 clones, roughly four fifths seen once. Specimen: peripheral blood mononuclear cells, collected before stem cell transplant. The source is a man aged 55 to 69 with myelodysplastic syndrome. Some clones in this sample may be carry-over from other donors' samples.

The CDR3 loop is CASSLEGGSYEQYF. As DNA, the CDR3 is TGTGCCAGCAGCTTAGAAGGGGGCAGCTACGAGCAGTACTTC. The chain joins TRBV7-9 to TRBJ2-7; TRBD1 matches 7 bases. V was clipped by 1 base and J by 3 bases; unmatched bases: 3. This CDR3 contains 14 residues. Germline V gene lookup returns CDR1 SEHNR and CDR2 FQNEAQ (reference sequence).

The chain recombines TRBV5-6 with TRBJ1-5, with D unresolved. Trimming left V 4 bases short and J 7 bases short, with 12 bases between. This CDR3 comprises 13 residues. Per germline, CDR1 SGHDT and CDR2 YYEEEE. The CDR3 reads CASSVGRVQPQHF. The CDR3 nucleotides are TGTGCCAGCAGCGTCGGGAGGGTACAGCCCCAGCATTTT.

J is TRBJ2-5 and V is TRBV29-1; 8 bases agree with TRBD1. CDR1 and CDR2 from the germline V gene are SQVTM and ANQGSEA. With V trimmed by 6 bases and J by 5 bases, 5 bases remained unmatched. This CDR3 has 12 residues. The CDR3 DNA reads TGCAGCGTCGGACAGGGTATGGAGACCCAGTACTTC. Protein product: CSVGQGMETQYF.

The chain joins TRBV7-8 to TRBJ1-1; D unclear. From germline, CDR1 is SGHVS and CDR2 FQNEAQ. The V end was cut by 6 bases, the J end by 4 bases, with 9 bases between. The CDR3 has 12 amino acids. The CDR3 region is CASREEFTEAFF. CDR3 bases: TGTGCCAGCAGGGAAGAGTTCACTGAAGCTTTCTTT. Variable domain in full (rest from reference TRBV7-8 and TRBJ1-1): GAGVSQSPRYKVAKRGQDVALRCDPISGHVSLFWYQQALGQGPEFLTYFQNEAQLDKSGLPSDRFFAERPEGSVSTLKIQRTQQEDSAVYLCASREEFTEAFFGQGTRLTVV.

This clone was seen only a few times. This chain connects TRBV7-2 to TRBJ1-4, with D unclear. The CDR3 contains 14 residues. Germline V gene lookup returns CDR1 SGHTA and CDR2 FQGNSA. V lost 3 bases to trimming and J lost 5 bases, with 10 bases between them. CDR3 bases: TGTGCCAGCAGCTTGGCGGCTTACAATGAAAAACTGTTTTTT. Its protein product is CASSLAAYNEKLFF.

J is TRBJ2-1 and V is TRBV19; D is possibly TRBD1 or TRBD2 (5 bases each). Between the trimmed V and J ends, which lost 3 bases and 4 bases, there was a span of 13 bases. CDR3 length equals 15 residues. Looked up from germline, CDR1 is LNHDA and CDR2 is SQIVND (reference sequence). CDR3 region: CASSIGGFTYNEQFF. The CDR3, as DNA: TGTGCCAGTAGTATTGGGGGATTTACTTACAATGAGCAGTTCTTC.

The table lists this clone with a few counts. J is TRBJ1-6 and V is TRBV6-5; 8 bases agree with TRBD1. Germline lookup yields CDR1 MNHEY and CDR2 SVGAGI. The CDR3 covers 13 residues. J lost 8 bases, V lost 6 bases, and 3 bases had no gene match. This CDR3 reads CASRTGEDSPLHF. Written as DNA, the CDR3 is TGTGCCAGCAGGACAGGGGAGGATTCACCCCTCCACTTT.

The rearrangement joins TRBV7-6 to TRBJ2-3; the D gene could be TRBD1 or TRBD2 (5 bases each). Germline CDR1 reads SGHVS; CDR2 reads FNYEAQ. The CDR3 sequence is 16 residues long. The ends were cut back, 5 bases at V and 0 bases at J, with 15 bases in the middle. The CDR3 here is CASSPGTQSSTDTQYF. The CDR3 DNA follows: TGTGCCAGCAGCCCCGGGACCCAATCTAGCACAGATACGCAGTATTTT.

This chain connects TRBV19 to TRBJ1-2; D gene unclear. The CDR3 is 17 residues long. Trimming removed 3 bases from V and 4 bases from J, with 21 bases in between. CDR1 LNHDA and CDR2 SQIVND come from the germline V gene (reference sequence). The DNA of the CDR3 is TGTGCCAGTAGTATGAGACGGCCTTCTTCCCATTTCTATGGCTACACCTTC. Protein product: CASSMRRPSSHFYGYTF.

The chain couples TRBV6-5 to TRBJ1-1, with 8 nucleotides matching TRBD1. The CDR3 totals 15 residues. Germline CDR1 is MNHEY and CDR2 is SVGAGI. The ends lost 2 bases at V and 4 bases at J; junction bases unmatched: 6. As DNA, the CDR3 is TGTGCCAGCAGTTACCACACTGACAGGGGCACTGAAGCTTTCTTT. Translation gives CASSYHTDRGTEAFF.

V gene TRBV11-2 combines with J gene TRBJ1-1; 10 nucleotides agree with TRBD1. This CDR3 comprises 14 residues. Germline V gene sequence: CDR1 SGHAT, CDR2 FQNNGV. The V gene end was trimmed by 3 bases and the J gene end by 4 bases; junction bases not matched to a gene: 2. In nucleotides, the CDR3 is TGTGCCAGCAGCTTGGGGACAGGGGCCACTGAAGCTTTCTTT. Translated, it gives CASSLGTGATEAFF.

The J gene is TRBJ1-2, the V gene TRBV19, with TRBD1 identical over 8 bases. With V trimmed by 3 bases and J by 3 bases, 12 bases remained unmatched. Germline CDR1 and CDR2: LNHDA and SQIVND (reference sequence). The length of the CDR3 is 17 residues. CDR3 DNA sequence: TGTGCCAGTAGTATCATTCAGGGGGCAAAGGGTGACTATGGCTACACCTTC. Translation gives CASSIIQGAKGDYGYTF.

The chain employs TRBV29-1 and TRBJ1-1; a weak D match, TRBD1 (6 bases). The CDR3 runs 14 residues. V was trimmed by 6 bases and J by 4 bases, leaving 18 bases between them. The germline gives CDR1 SQVTM, CDR2 ANQGSEA. In nucleotides, the CDR3 is TGCAGCGTCCGGGACACCGGGGGGGGCACTGAAGCTTTCTTT. This gives the protein CSVRDTGGGTEAFF.

The chain joins TRBV7-8 to TRBJ2-7; 14 nucleotides align to TRBD2. CDR3 length equals 20 residues. CDR1 SGHVS and CDR2 FQNEAQ come from the germline V gene. The J segment lost 2 bases and the V segment lost 0 bases, leaving 12 bases of the junction unmatched. The DNA for the CDR3 is TGTGCCAGCAGCTTAGCTGGGACTAGCGGGGGCCGCCACTTAACCTACGAGCAGTACTTC. This gives the protein CASSLAGTSGGRHLTYEQYF.

This sequence joins TRBV10-1 and TRBJ1-4; D is perhaps TRBD1 (5 bases). Germline values: CDR1 WNHNN, CDR2 SYGVQD (reference sequence). This CDR3 contains 13 residues. V lost 4 bases and J lost 10, with 13 bases in between. CDR3 sequence (DNA): TGCGCCAGCAGTGCAACCTCCCAGGGAAAACTGTTTTTT. This gives the protein CASSATSQGKLFF.

The chain links TRBV30 to TRBJ1-1, with 11 bases lining up with TRBD1. The CDR3 is made up of 16 amino acids. The germline V gene encodes CDR1 GTSNPN and CDR2 SVGIG (reference sequence). The V and J ends lost 4 bases and 0 bases, in that order; junction bases with no gene match: 7. CDR3 loop: CAWTRDRGFVNTEAFF. The CDR3 DNA follows: TGTGCCTGGACCCGGGACAGGGGGTTCGTGAACACTGAAGCTTTCTTT.